This T cell receptor (beta chain) was sequenced during a study of OX40 agonist ivuxolimab in advanced cancers. Study-level information: Patients' therapy was ivuxolimab, an antibody that acts as an agonist of OX40 (CD134). A diagnosis of hepatocellular carcinoma, melanoma, renal cell or head and neck cancer was present in dose-escalation patients. Partial responses were achieved by three patients: one hepatocellular carcinoma, two cutaneous melanoma. Study-wide results and limits: CD4+ T cells averaged fewer expanded clones than CD8+ T cells.

As for this clone: No antigen is known for it.

The assay was immunoSEQ multiplex PCR, and TCRdb's table has in-frame clones only and misses some. Counted here are approximately 50,000 clones, over 80% occurring once; the ten biggest clones make up 9.5% to 15%. Losses at the gene ends were 5 bases for V and 1 base for J; bases not matched to a gene: 4. Germline loops: CDR1 SGHTA, CDR2 FQGNSA. The CDR3 is 14 residues long. The sequenced sample was CD4+ or CD8+ T cells sorted from blood, obtained in a trial of the OX40 agonist ivuxolimab. The TCR was taken from an adult with an advanced solid tumor such as melanoma, head and neck, liver or kidney cancer. The rearrangement joins TRBV7-2 to TRBJ2-5, with 7 nucleotides matching TRBD2. DNA for the CDR3: TGTGCCAGCAGCGAAGCGGGGATCCAAGAGACCCAGTACTTC. Its translation is CASSEAGIQETQYF.